A single sample is the source of the 22 T cell receptor beta chains below, sequenced in a study of cytomegalovirus exposure and HLA in healthy donors. The primer mix had 60 Vbeta and 13 Jbeta primers. Some clones are missing from TCRdb's copy, which holds only in-frame ones; the method was immunoSEQ multiplex PCR. In total, the table holds about 41,000 clones. Sequences were obtained from PBMCs. These receptor sequences come from a man aged 30-40 years in good health and CMV-seronegative.

V and J are TRBV11-1 and TRBJ2-5; D is unresolved. Trimming pared 2 bases from V and 4 bases from J, leaving 5 bases between. This CDR3 comprises 12 residues. In germline, CDR1 is SGHAT, CDR2 FQDESV (reference sequence). The CDR3 nucleotides are TGTGCCAGCAGCTTATTGGCAGAGACCCAGTACTTC. It yields the protein CASSLLAETQYF.

This chain connects TRBV5-6 to TRBJ1-4; D not certain. V dropped 1 base and J dropped 4 bases, with 5 bases sitting between them. CDR1 is SGHDT, CDR2 YYEEEE, per germline. This CDR3 spans 13 amino acids. The CDR3 sequence is CASSLSHNEKLFF. The CDR3 coding sequence is TGTGCCAGCAGCTTGAGCCATAATGAAAAACTGTTTTTT.

The chain carries TRBV18 and TRBJ1-5; tentative D call: TRBD1 (5 bases). Trimming cost V 2 bases and J 7 bases, with 15 bases left between them. The CDR3 extends over 15 amino acids. Germline CDR1 KGHSH, CDR2 LQKENI. CDR3 region: CASSPGRGEGQPQHF. The CDR3 DNA reads as TGTGCCAGCTCACCAGGGAGAGGGGAGGGGCAGCCCCAGCATTTT. The full variable domain, rest sourced from reference TRBV18 and TRBJ1-5, is NAGVMQNPRHLVRRRGQEARLRCSPMKGHSHVYWYRQLPEEGLKFMVYLQKENIIDESGMPKERFSAEFPKEGPSILRIQQVVRGDSAAYFCASSPGRGEGQPQHFGDGTRLSIL.

The V call is TRBV10-3, the J call TRBJ1-2, with TRBD1 identical over 9 bases. Germline V gene data show CDR1 as ENHRY and CDR2 as SYGVKD. V trimming: 10 bases; J trimming: 2 bases; junction bases outside the gene matches: 8. This CDR3 has 14 residues. The CDR3 nucleotides read TGTGCCACGGGTCCCGGGACAGGGAACTATGGCTACACCTTC. Protein product: CATGPGTGNYGYTF.

V usage is TRBV28 and J usage is TRBJ2-7; 10 bases match TRBD2. With V trimmed by 5 bases and J by 7 bases, 8 bases remained unmatched. The length of the CDR3 is 14 residues. From germline, CDR1 is MDHEN and CDR2 SYDVKM. This CDR3 is CASSAPSGRSEQYF. The DNA of the CDR3 is TGTGCCAGCAGTGCCCCTAGCGGGAGATCGGAGCAGTACTTC. The variable domain in full, completed from reference TRBV28 and TRBJ2-7, reads DVKVTQSSRYLVKRTGEKVFLECVQDMDHENMFWYRQDPGLGLRLIYFSYDVKMKEKGDIPEGYSVSREKKERFSLILESASTNQTSMYLCASSAPSGRSEQYFGPGTRLTVT.

The rearrangement uses TRBV7-9 and TRBJ2-7; D is perhaps TRBD1 (5 bases). The CDR3 has 15 amino acids. V dropped 4 bases and J dropped 1 base, with 14 bases sitting between them. The germline gives CDR1 SEHNR, CDR2 FQNEAQ (reference sequence). The CDR3 protein is CASSSPTVGSYEQYF. CDR3 bases: TGTGCCAGCAGCTCACCGACAGTGGGGTCCTACGAGCAGTACTTC.

The chain has TRBV14 and TRBJ1-2; 7 positions match TRBD1. The CDR3 sequence is 13 residues long. The germline V gene encodes CDR1 SGHDN and CDR2 FVKESK. Unmatched junction bases numbered 3, after V lost 4 bases and J lost 4 bases. As DNA, the CDR3 is TGTGCCAGCAGCCTCCGACAGGGCTATGGCTACACCTTC. Its protein is CASSLRQGYGYTF.

The rearrangement joins TRBV19 to TRBJ1-2; 12 positions match TRBD1. Per germline, CDR1 LNHDA and CDR2 SQIVND (reference sequence). The CDR3 is made up of 15 amino acids. The junction had 10 bases not matched to a gene; V was cut back by 6 bases and J by 8 bases. CDR3 nucleotides: TGTGCCAGTAGCATCCCGGGACAGGGGGCCTGGGGCTACACCTTC. The encoded protein is CASSIPGQGAWGYTF.

The chain carries TRBV7-3 and TRBJ2-5; D gene ambiguous. Germline CDR1 SGHTA, CDR2 FQGTGA. V dropped 1 base and J dropped 5 bases, with 8 bases sitting between them. The CDR3 runs 13 residues. This CDR3 reads CASSLSMGETQYF. The CDR3 DNA sequence: TGTGCCAGCAGCTTAAGTATGGGCGAGACCCAGTACTTC.

This chain connects TRBV6-5 to TRBJ1-2; tentative D call: TRBD1 (6 bases). CDR1 and CDR2 (germline): MNHEY, SVGAGI. With 4 bases removed from V and 8 bases from J, the gap between germline ends came to 14 bases. The length of the CDR3 is 13 residues. This CDR3 reads CASSLSQGKGYTF. In DNA form, the CDR3 reads TGTGCCAGCAGTTTATCACAGGGTAAAGGCTACACCTTC.

The chain employs TRBV29-1 and TRBJ2-7; unclear D gene. Deletions cut 4 bases from V and 2 bases from J, with 9 bases between. Germline CDR1 reads SQVTM; CDR2 reads ANQGSEA. The CDR3 consists of 12 residues. CDR3 protein: CSVGVVAYEQYF. The CDR3, as DNA: TGCAGCGTTGGCGTGGTCGCCTACGAGCAGTACTTC.

The chain carries TRBV19 and TRBJ1-2, with D hard to call. Germline CDR1 LNHDA, CDR2 SQIVND (reference sequence). Deletions cut 3 bases from V and 4 bases from J, with 12 bases between. This CDR3 spans 14 amino acids. The CDR3 loop reads CASSMAGVGYGYTF. CDR3 nucleotides: TGTGCCAGTAGTATGGCGGGTGTGGGCTATGGCTACACCTTC.

V usage is TRBV25-1 and J usage is TRBJ1-2; 7 bases are shared with TRBD1. The CDR3 totals 14 residues. V shed 5 bases, J shed 3 bases, and the junction held 6 bases outside the gene matches. Germline-derived CDR1 and CDR2 are MGHDK and SYGVNS. The CDR3 loop is CASSTQQGYYGYTF. The CDR3 nucleotides are TGTGCCAGCAGTACCCAACAGGGGTACTATGGCTACACCTTC.

On this clone: Mismatch with germline at one junction end may stem from a read error. The chain couples TRBV7-2 to TRBJ1-6; perhaps TRBD1 as D (5 bases). The germline CDR1 and CDR2 sequences are SGHTA and FQGNSA. The CDR3 covers 16 residues. CDR3 in amino acids: CASSIRAAGNNSPLHF. CDR3 DNA sequence: TGTGCCAGCAGCATCCGGGCGGCAGGGAATAATTCACCCCTACACTTT.

This chain uses TRBV4-3 with TRBJ2-5; D perhaps matches TRBD1 (5 bases). Germline V lookup: CDR1 LGHNA, CDR2 YSLEER. The V and J ends lost 0 bases and 6 bases respectively, with 17 bases between them. There are 16 residues in the CDR3. CDR3: CASSQDLGRVDKTQYF. CDR3 in DNA: TGCGCCAGCAGCCAAGATTTAGGCAGGGTGGATAAGACCCAGTACTTC.

J is TRBJ2-2 and V is TRBV6-1; tentatively, D is TRBD1 (6 bases). Germline values: CDR1 MNHNS, CDR2 SASEGT. Trimming removed 1 base at V and 0 bases at J, with 6 bases between. The CDR3 has 15 residues. CDR3 nucleotide sequence: TGTGCCAGCAGTGAAGGGACAGCGAACACCGGGGAGCTGTTTTTT. This codes for CASSEGTANTGELFF.

The gene calls are TRBV7-6 and TRBJ2-6, with 8 bases identical to TRBD1. The trim removed 3 bases at V and 0 bases at J, leaving 4 bases unmatched. The CDR3 has 17 amino acids. The germline V gene has CDR1 SGHVS and CDR2 FNYEAQ. In DNA, the CDR3 is TGTGCCAGCAGCTTGGGACAGGCCAGCTCTGGGGCCAACGTCCTGACTTTC. This encodes CASSLGQASSGANVLTF.

The V call is TRBV9, the J call TRBJ2-5, with a possible D match to TRBD2 (5 bases). Matching the DNA end better, TRBJ2-7 makes the J call doubtful. The CDR3 consists of 14 residues. From germline, CDR1 is SGDLS and CDR2 YYNGEE. CDR3 DNA: TGTGCCAGCAGCGTAGATGGGGAGTACTACGAGCAGTACTTC. Translating it yields CASSVDGEYYEQYF.

This rearrangement joins TRBV2 to TRBJ1-4; D is possibly TRBD1 (6 bases). The V gene lost 6 bases and the J gene lost 5 bases, with 22 bases spanning the gap. The germline V gene has CDR1 SNHLY and CDR2 FYNNEI. The CDR3 runs to 17 residues. CDR3 sequence reads: CASSGQLARVLNEKLFF. In DNA, the CDR3 is TGTGCCAGCAGCGGACAGCTTGCAAGAGTCCTGAATGAAAAACTGTTTTTT.

The chain links TRBV20-1 to TRBJ1-1; D is undetermined. Germline-derived CDR1 and CDR2 are DFQATT and SNEGSKA (reference sequence). The CDR3 consists of 11 residues. The germline V and J ends were trimmed by 0 bases and 8 bases, with 7 bases remaining between them. The CDR3 spells CSARDLTEAFF. DNA for the CDR3: TGCAGTGCTAGAGATCTGACAGAAGCTTTCTTT.

This chain connects TRBV11-3 to TRBJ1-1, with D unresolved. This CDR3 region has 13 residues. V lost 1 base and J 1 base, leaving 4 bases between the germline ends. Germline-derived CDR1 and CDR2 are SGHNT and YENEEA. CDR3 DNA sequence: TGTGCCAGCAGCTTAGGAGGGAACACTGAAGCTTTCTTT. The encoded protein is CASSLGGNTEAFF.

The DNA for the CDR3 is TGCAGTGCCCAGGACTACACTGAAGCTTTCTTT. Translated: CSAQDYTEAFF. This chain connects TRBV20-1 to TRBJ1-1; D call uncertain. V shed 6 bases and J shed 3 bases, with 8 bases lying between them. This CDR3 region has 11 residues. Germline V gene lookup returns CDR1 DFQATT and CDR2 SNEGSKA (reference sequence).